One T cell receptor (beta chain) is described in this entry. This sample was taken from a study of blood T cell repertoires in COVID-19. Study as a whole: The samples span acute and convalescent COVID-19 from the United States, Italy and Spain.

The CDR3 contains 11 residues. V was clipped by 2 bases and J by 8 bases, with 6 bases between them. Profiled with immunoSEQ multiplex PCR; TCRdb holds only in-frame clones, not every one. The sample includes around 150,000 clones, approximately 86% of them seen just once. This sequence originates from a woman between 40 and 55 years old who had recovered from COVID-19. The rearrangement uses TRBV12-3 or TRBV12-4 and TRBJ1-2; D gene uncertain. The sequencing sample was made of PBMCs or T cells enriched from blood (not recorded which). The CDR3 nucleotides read TGTGCCAGCAGTTTAAGAGGGGGCTACACCTTC. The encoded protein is CASSLRGGYTF.